This T cell receptor beta chain was sequenced during a study of cytomegalovirus exposure and HLA in healthy donors. Study outcomes and limitations: Under in vitro conditions, a few CMV-associated chains were confirmed as specific for CMV antigens. According to a subsequent analysis, TCR clusters from the first cohort were inclined to appear together in the 120 validation repertoires.

The CDR3 has 14 residues. Germline V gives CDR1 LNHNV, CDR2 YYDKDF (reference sequence). Trimming at V came to 8 bases and at J to 8 bases, leaving 9 bases not matched to a gene. The method was immunoSEQ multiplex PCR; TCRdb's version includes in-frame clones alone and lacks a portion of them. Here the sample spans 300,000 to 400,000 clones, roughly 90% being singletons. This clone has only one observation. Its target is unknown. This clonotype originated in a man aged 30 to 45 in good health and CMV-seronegative. Sequenced: PBMCs. The chain joins TRBV15 to TRBJ1-2; 12 positions agree with TRBD1. The CDR3 coding sequence is TGTGCCACCTACCCCGGTGGGACAGGGGGCGGCTACACCTTC. This gives the protein CATYPGGTGGGYTF.